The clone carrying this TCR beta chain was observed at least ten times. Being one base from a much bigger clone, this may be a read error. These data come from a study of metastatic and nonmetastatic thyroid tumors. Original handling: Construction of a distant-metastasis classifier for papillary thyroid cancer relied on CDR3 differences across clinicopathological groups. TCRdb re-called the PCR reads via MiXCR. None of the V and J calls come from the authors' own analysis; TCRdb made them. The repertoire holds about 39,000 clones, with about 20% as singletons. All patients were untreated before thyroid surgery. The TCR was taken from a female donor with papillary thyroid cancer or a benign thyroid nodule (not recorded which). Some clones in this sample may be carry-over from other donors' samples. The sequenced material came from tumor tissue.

The CDR3 protein is CASSYRSPRTEAFF. CDR3 in DNA: TGTGCCAGCAGTTACCGATCCCCTCGAACTGAAGCTTTCTTT. The genes are TRBV6-2 or TRBV6-3 and TRBJ1-1; D is unresolved. V was clipped by 2 bases and J by 5 bases, with 12 bases between them. Germline V gene lookup returns CDR1 MNHEY and CDR2 SVGEGT. The CDR3 loop spans 14 amino acids.